In this sample, the clone carrying this TCR beta chain turned up a few times. The antigen remains undetermined. This clone may be a read error of a much larger clone one base away. These data come from a study of neurological immune-mediated disorders. The team produced cDNA through 5'RACE using 10-nucleotide random UMIs. Every sequencing run drew on 15-18 subjects and yielded over 160 million TCR-beta sequences. MiXCR, run by TCRdb on the 5' RACE reads, gives a single entry per CDR3 protein. The sample has tens of thousands of distinct CDR3 sequences; roughly a tenth are singletons. Time point meaning: longitudinal time-point 1 (baseline). The CDR3 runs 15 residues. Germline CDR1 SGHDN, CDR2 FVKESK. Study-wide points: None of the CDR3 amino acid sequences of expanded clones recurred across subjects, suggesting private repertoires in all groups.

This chain uses TRBV14 with TRBJ1-6; D ambiguous. This clonotype was obtained from a man younger than 45 in good health. The sample consisted of PBMCs. Written as DNA, the CDR3 is TGTGCCAGCAGCCGGGCCCCAGCCTTGTTTTCACCCCTCAACTTT. This translates into CASSRAPALFSPLNF.